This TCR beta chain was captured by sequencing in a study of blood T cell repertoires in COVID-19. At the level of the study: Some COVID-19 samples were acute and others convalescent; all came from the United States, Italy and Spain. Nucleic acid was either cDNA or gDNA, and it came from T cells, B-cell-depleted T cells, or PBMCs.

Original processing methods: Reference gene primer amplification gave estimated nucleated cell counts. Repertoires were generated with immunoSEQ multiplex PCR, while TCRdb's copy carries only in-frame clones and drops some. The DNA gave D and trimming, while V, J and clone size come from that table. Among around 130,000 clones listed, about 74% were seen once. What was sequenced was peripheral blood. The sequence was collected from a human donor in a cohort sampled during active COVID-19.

The CDR3 coding sequence is TGTGCCAGCACCTTAGCGGGGGGGGCCTCAGATACGCAGTATTTT. It encodes CASTLAGGASDTQYF. V is TRBV27 and J is TRBJ2-3; 11 bases map to TRBD2. CDR1 is MNHEY, CDR2 SMNVEV, per germline (reference sequence). This CDR3 region has 15 residues. V was pared by 7 bases and J by 4 bases, with 7 bases of the junction left unmatched.